Presented here are 14 T cell receptor beta chains from one specimen sequenced in a study of shared clonotypes between healthy human individuals. Generated by immunoSEQ multiplex PCR, the TCRdb table keeps only in-frame clones and is missing some. The sample records about 2 million clones, about 95% being singletons. Naive-designated CD8 cells lacked CD45RO, were positively enriched for CCR7, and omitted terminally differentiated effector memory CD45RA+ cells. The sample was naive CD8+ T cells sorted from blood. The receptors shown here come from a man aged 18 to 29 in good health.

V gene TRBV10-1 combines with J gene TRBJ1-6; D not resolved. Per the germline V gene, CDR1 is WNHNN and CDR2 is SYGVQD (reference sequence). The CDR3 contains 16 residues. Trimming shortened V by 3 bases and J by 5 bases, and 14 bases separated the two germline ends. The CDR3 region is CASSDSGLLDNSPLHF. For the CDR3, the DNA is TGCGCCAGCAGTGATTCGGGGTTGTTGGATAATTCACCCCTCCACTTT.

The chain employs TRBV6-5 and TRBJ1-2; tentatively, D is TRBD1 (6 bases). Trimming removed 6 bases from V and 8 bases from J, with 13 bases in between. CDR3 size: 12 residues. CDR1 MNHEY and CDR2 SVGAGI come from the germline V gene. CDR3 DNA sequence: TGTGCCAGCAGAACAGGGTTGAAGGGCTACACCTTC. Translated: CASRTGLKGYTF.

This chain joins TRBV7-9 and TRBJ2-7, with 12 bases aligning to TRBD2. With 3 bases clipped from V and 1 base from J, the junction kept 4 bases outside the gene matches. Per the germline V gene, CDR1 is SEHNR and CDR2 is FQNEAQ (reference sequence). This CDR3 spans 16 amino acids. CDR3 region: CASSFSTSGGSYEQYF. CDR3 DNA sequence: TGTGCCAGCAGCTTCTCGACTAGCGGGGGTTCCTACGAGCAGTACTTC.

The chain uses TRBV4-1 and TRBJ2-1; D may be TRBD1 (6 bases). The CDR3 sequence is 11 residues long. The V gene lost 7 bases and the J gene lost 7 bases, with 8 bases spanning the gap. Germline V gene lookup returns CDR1 MGHRA and CDR2 YSYEKL. DNA of the CDR3: TGCGCCAGCACAACAGGGAATGAGCAGTTCTTC. Translating it yields CASTTGNEQFF.

V usage is TRBV28 and J usage is TRBJ2-3; TRBD1 aligns across 9 bases. CDR3 length: 15 amino acids. Germline CDR1 reads MDHEN; CDR2 reads SYDVKM. V shed 6 bases and J 4 bases; nucleotides not matched to a gene: 8. The CDR3 DNA reads as TGTGCCAGCAGATGGGGACAGGGTGGGTCAGATACGCAGTATTTT. The encoded protein is CASRWGQGGSDTQYF.

The chain uses TRBV13 and TRBJ2-7; tentative D call: TRBD2 (5 bases). Trimming shortened V by 9 bases and J by 0 bases, and 12 bases separated the two germline ends. Germline-derived CDR1 and CDR2 are PRHDT and FYEKMQ (reference sequence). The CDR3 spans 13 residues. The DNA for the CDR3 is TGTGCCAGTCAGGACTCGAGCTCCTACGAGCAGTACTTC. Residues: CASQDSSSYEQYF.

This clone occurred once. The rearrangement uses TRBV5-6 and TRBJ2-7; a possible D gene is TRBD1 (5 bases). The V end was cut by 2 bases, the J end by 3 bases, with 9 bases between. Germline V gene data show CDR1 as SGHDT and CDR2 as YYEEEE. CDR3 length equals 13 residues. DNA for the CDR3: TGTGCCAGCAGCTTTCCAGGGAACTACGAGCAGTACTTC. Translation: CASSFPGNYEQYF.

CDR3 region: CASSTGNTEAFF. The DNA of the CDR3 is TGCGCCAGCAGTACAGGCAACACTGAAGCTTTCTTT. V gene TRBV10-2 combines with J gene TRBJ1-1, with D perhaps TRBD1 (5 bases). This CDR3 is built from 12 residues. Trimming removed 5 bases at V and 2 bases at J, with 6 bases between. Germline values: CDR1 WSHSY, CDR2 SAAADI.

The chain employs TRBV5-1 and TRBJ2-2; TRBD2 agrees at 8 bases. The V segment lost 3 bases and the J segment 3 bases; nucleotides outside the gene matches: 10. The CDR3 consists of 17 residues. The germline gives CDR1 SGHRS, CDR2 YFSETQ. CDR3 loop: CASSWTGTSRYTGELFF. CDR3 bases: TGCGCCAGCAGCTGGACCGGGACTAGTCGTTACACCGGGGAGCTGTTTTTT.

The V and J genes are TRBV9 and TRBJ2-1; 7 bases line up with TRBD2. In germline, CDR1 is SGDLS, CDR2 YYNGEE. The CDR3 covers 16 residues. The J segment lost 4 bases and the V segment lost 1 base, leaving 8 bases of the junction unmatched. The CDR3 DNA sequence: TGTGCCAGCAGCGTACGGAGACTAGCTGAGTACAATGAGCAGTTCTTC. It specifies CASSVRRLAEYNEQFF.

The chain carries TRBV5-6 and TRBJ1-4, with 9 bases identical to TRBD1. The CDR3 loop spans 13 amino acids. V was pared by 4 bases and J by 6 bases, with 1 base of the junction left unmatched. Germline CDR1 is SGHDT and CDR2 is YYEEEE. CDR3 loop: CASSRTGDEKLFF. Written as DNA, the CDR3 is TGTGCCAGCAGCCGGACAGGGGATGAAAAACTGTTTTTT.

V gene TRBV19 combines with J gene TRBJ2-7, with 7 bases lining up with TRBD1. The CDR3 spans 15 residues. V shed 5 bases and J 4 bases; nucleotides not matched to a gene: 11. Germline CDR1 and CDR2: LNHDA and SQIVND (reference sequence). The CDR3 DNA reads TGTGCCAGTAGTCAACCCGACAGGGACGGTTACGAGCAGTACTTC. Protein: CASSQPDRDGYEQYF.

The chain carries TRBV5-6 and TRBJ2-5; D perhaps matches TRBD2 (6 bases). The germline V and J ends were trimmed by 0 bases and 8 bases, with 8 bases remaining between them. Germline-derived CDR1 and CDR2 are SGHDT and YYEEEE. There are 12 residues in the CDR3. This chain's CDR3 is CASSLGGATQYF. Written as DNA, the CDR3 is TGTGCCAGCAGCTTGGGCGGGGCCACCCAGTACTTC.

CDR3 nucleotide sequence: TGCGCCAGCAGAGGCGACGAGCAGTACTTC. This sequence encodes CASRGDEQYF. This chain connects TRBV10-2 to TRBJ2-7; D is undetermined. CDR1 is WSHSY and CDR2 is SAAADI in the germline V gene. Between the trimmed V and J ends, which lost 6 bases and 5 bases, there was a span of 5 bases. The CDR3 length is 10 residues.